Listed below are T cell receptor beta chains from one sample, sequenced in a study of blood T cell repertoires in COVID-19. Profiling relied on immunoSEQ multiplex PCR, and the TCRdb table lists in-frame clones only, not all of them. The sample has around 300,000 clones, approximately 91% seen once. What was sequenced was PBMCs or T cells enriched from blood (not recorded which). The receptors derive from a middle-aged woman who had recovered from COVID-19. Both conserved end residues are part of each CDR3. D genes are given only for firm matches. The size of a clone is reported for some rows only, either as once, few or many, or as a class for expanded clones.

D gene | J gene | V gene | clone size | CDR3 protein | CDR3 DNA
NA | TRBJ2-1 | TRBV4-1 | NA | CASSQAAQSPGTLERVNEQFF | TGCGCCAGCAGCCAAGCCGCTCAGAGCCCCGGAACACTGGAGCGGGTTAATGAGCAGTTCTTC
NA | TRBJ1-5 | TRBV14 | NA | CASSQGWGQGQPQHF | TGTGCCAGCAGCCAAGGATGGGGGCAGGGTCAGCCCCAGCATTTT
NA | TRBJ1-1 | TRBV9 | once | CASSQVRATPNTEAFF | TGTGCCAGCAGCCAGGTCAGGGCGACACCGAACACTGAAGCTTTCTTT
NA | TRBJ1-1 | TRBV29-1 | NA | CSVGKGGATEAFF | TGCAGCGTGGGCAAGGGGGGGGCCACTGAAGCTTTCTTT
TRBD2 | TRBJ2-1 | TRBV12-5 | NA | CASGLVRRGFLAGGNSYNEQFF | TGTGCTAGTGGCCTCGTTCGTCGAGGTTTTCTAGCGGGGGGGAACTCCTACAATGAGCAGTTCTTC
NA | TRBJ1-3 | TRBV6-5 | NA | CASYRGGSGNTIYF | TGTGCCAGCTACCGAGGGGGCTCTGGAAACACCATATATTTT
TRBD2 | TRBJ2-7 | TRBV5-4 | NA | CASSSPTSGPTYEQYF | TGTGCCAGCAGCTCCCCAACTAGCGGGCCAACCTACGAGCAGTACTTC
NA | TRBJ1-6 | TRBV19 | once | CASTTSSYNSPLHF | TGTGCCAGTACGACAAGCTCCTATAATTCACCCCTCCACTTT
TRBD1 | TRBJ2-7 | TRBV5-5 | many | CASSLGGQGYEQYF | TGTGCCAGCAGCTTAGGGGGACAGGGTTACGAGCAGTACTTC
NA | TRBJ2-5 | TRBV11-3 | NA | CASSTGRQETQYF | TGTGCCAGCAGTACAGGGCGCCAAGAGACCCAGTACTTC
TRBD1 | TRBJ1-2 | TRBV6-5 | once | CASRNRGYYGYTF | TGTGCCAGCCGGAACAGGGGTTACTATGGCTACACCTTC
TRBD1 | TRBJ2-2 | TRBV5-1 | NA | CASSEDREGTGELFF | TGCGCCAGCAGCGAGGACAGGGAAGGCACCGGGGAGCTGTTTTTT
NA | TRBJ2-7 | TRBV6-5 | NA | CASSLAQSYEQYF | TGTGCCAGCAGTCTTGCACAATCCTACGAGCAGTACTTC
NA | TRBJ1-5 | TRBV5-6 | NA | CASSLEPDQPQHF | TGTGCCAGCAGCTTGGAGCCGGATCAGCCCCAGCATTTT
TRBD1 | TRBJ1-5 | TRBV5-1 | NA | CASSPGTVGQPQHF | TGCGCCAGCAGCCCCGGGACAGTCGGTCAGCCCCAGCATTTT
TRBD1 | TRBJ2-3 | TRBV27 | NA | CASSRDRPTDTQYF | TGTGCCAGCAGTCGGGACAGACCCACAGATACGCAGTATTTT
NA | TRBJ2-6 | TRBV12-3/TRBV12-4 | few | CASSLRSVLTF | TGTGCCAGCAGTTTGAGGTCCGTCCTGACTTTC
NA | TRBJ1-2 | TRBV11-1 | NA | CASTPHRDYGYTF | TGTGCCAGCACCCCGCACAGGGACTATGGCTACACCTTC
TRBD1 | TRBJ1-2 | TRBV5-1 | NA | CASSPSALQGFYGYTF | TGCGCCAGCAGCCCATCGGCCTTACAGGGGTTCTATGGCTACACCTTC
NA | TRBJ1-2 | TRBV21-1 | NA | CASSQDRGPPSYGYTF | TGTGCCAGCAGCCAGGACAGGGGGCCTCCAAGCTATGGCTACACCTTC
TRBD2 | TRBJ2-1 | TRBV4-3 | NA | CASSQDVGSGSWEQFF | TGCGCCAGCAGCCAAGATGTGGGTAGCGGGAGTTGGGAGCAGTTCTTC
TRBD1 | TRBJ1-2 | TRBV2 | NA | CASSEDRGIGGYTF | TGTGCCAGCAGTGAGGACAGGGGAATAGGAGGCTACACCTTC
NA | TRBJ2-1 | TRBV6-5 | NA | CASGGTYNEQFF | TGTGCCAGCGGGGGGACCTACAATGAGCAGTTCTTC
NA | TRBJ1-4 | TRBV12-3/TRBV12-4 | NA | CASSLSGGKLFF | TGTGCCAGCAGTCTTTCGGGGGGAAAACTGTTTTTT
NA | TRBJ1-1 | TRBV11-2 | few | CASSSFTGSNTEAFF | TGTGCCAGCAGCTCGTTTACAGGGTCGAACACTGAAGCTTTCTTT
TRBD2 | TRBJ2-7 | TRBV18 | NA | CASSPRTSGGAGEQYF | TGTGCCAGCTCACCTAGGACTAGCGGGGGGGCCGGGGAGCAGTACTTC
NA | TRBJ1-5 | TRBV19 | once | CASGEAYQPQHF | TGTGCCTCCGGGGAGGCTTATCAGCCCCAGCATTTT
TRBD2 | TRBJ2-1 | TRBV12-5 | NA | CASGIGGSSGVEQFF | TGTGCTAGTGGGATTGGCGGGAGCAGTGGGGTTGAGCAGTTCTTC
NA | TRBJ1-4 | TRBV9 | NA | CASSVGVTGNEKLFF | TGTGCCAGCAGCGTAGGCGTAACGGGTAATGAAAAACTGTTTTTT
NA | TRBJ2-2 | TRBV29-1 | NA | CSGYNTGELFF | TGCAGCGGTTATAACACCGGGGAGCTGTTTTTT
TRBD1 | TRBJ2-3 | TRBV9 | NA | CASSARQGKPDTQYF | TGTGCCAGCAGCGCCAGACAGGGGAAGCCAGATACGCAGTATTTT
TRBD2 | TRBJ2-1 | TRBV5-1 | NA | CASSLVSGGPSYNEQFF | TGCGCCAGCAGCTTGGTTAGCGGGGGCCCCTCCTACAATGAGCAGTTCTTC
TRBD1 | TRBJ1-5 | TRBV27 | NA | CASSPNRDRGQPQHF | TGTGCCAGCAGTCCAAACCGGGACAGGGGTCAGCCCCAGCATTTT
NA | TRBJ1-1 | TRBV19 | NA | CASSINARGTEAFF | TGTGCCAGTAGTATAAACGCCAGGGGAACTGAAGCTTTCTTT
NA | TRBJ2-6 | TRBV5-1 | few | CASSTRDTIYGANVLTF | TGCGCCAGCAGCACCCGGGACACCATTTATGGGGCCAACGTCCTGACTTTC
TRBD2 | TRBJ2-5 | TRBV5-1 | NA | CASSLARGGLQETQYF | TGCGCCAGCAGCTTGGCTCGCGGGGGGCTCCAAGAGACCCAGTACTTC
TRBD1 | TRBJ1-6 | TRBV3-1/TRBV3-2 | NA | CASSGQGVYNSPLHF | TGTGCCAGCAGCGGACAGGGGGTATATAATTCACCCCTCCACTTT